One sample yielded the 3 T cell receptor beta chains listed below, sequenced in a study of radiotherapy plus CTLA-4 blockade in lung cancer. The assay was immunoSEQ multiplex PCR, and TCRdb's table has in-frame clones only and misses some. The table has 110,000 or so clones, about four fifths seen once. The source was peripheral blood, collected from a patient treated with radiotherapy plus ipilimumab. The origin of the receptors is a human donor with non-small cell lung cancer who had a partial response to radiotherapy plus ipilimumab.

This clone was recorded only once. This chain uses TRBV7-9 with TRBJ2-2; D is ambiguous. This CDR3 region has 16 residues. The germline V gene has CDR1 SEHNR and CDR2 FQNEAQ (reference sequence). V was trimmed by 5 bases and J by 0 bases, leaving 13 bases between them. The CDR3 loop is CASSPRKAANTGELFF. The DNA of the CDR3 is TGTGCCAGCAGCCCCCGGAAGGCGGCGAACACCGGGGAGCTGTTTTTT.

As for this clone: This could be a read error, since a much larger clone is one nucleotide away. The chain carries TRBV21-1 and TRBJ1-4; the D segment call TRBD1 is taken from the table without a DNA check. TRBV21-1 is classified as a pseudogene. There are 12 residues in the CDR3. CDR3 loop: CASSRRGEKLFF. Here the CDR3 DNA reads TGTGCCAGCAGCCGCAGGGGAGAAAAACTGTTTTTT.

The chain carries TRBV5-5 and TRBJ2-1; 7 bases match TRBD2. V was pared by 4 bases and J by 2 bases, with 9 bases of the junction left unmatched. The CDR3 is made up of 16 amino acids. In germline, CDR1 is SGHKS, CDR2 YYEKEE (reference sequence). CDR3 DNA sequence: TGTGCCAGCAGCGATCTGGGCCTAGCGGCCTACAATGAGCAGTTCTTC. It yields the protein CASSDLGLAAYNEQFF. Full variable domain (missing parts from reference TRBV5-5 and TRBJ2-1): DAGVTQSPTHLIKTRGQQVTLRCSPISGHKSVSWYQQVLGQGPQFIFQYYEKEERGRGNFPDRFSARQFPNYSSELNVNALLLGDSALYLCASSDLGLAAYNEQFFGPGTRLTVL.